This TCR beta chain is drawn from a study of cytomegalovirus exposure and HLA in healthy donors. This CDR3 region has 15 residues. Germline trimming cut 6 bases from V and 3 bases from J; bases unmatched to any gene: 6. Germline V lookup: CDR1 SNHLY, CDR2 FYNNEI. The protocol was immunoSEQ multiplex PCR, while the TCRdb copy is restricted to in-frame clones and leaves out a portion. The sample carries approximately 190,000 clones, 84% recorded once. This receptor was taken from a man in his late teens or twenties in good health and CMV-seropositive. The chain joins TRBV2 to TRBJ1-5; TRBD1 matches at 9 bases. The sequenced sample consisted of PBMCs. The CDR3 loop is CASSGQGSYNQPQHF. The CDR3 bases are TGTGCCAGCAGCGGACAGGGGTCTTACAATCAGCCCCAGCATTTT.